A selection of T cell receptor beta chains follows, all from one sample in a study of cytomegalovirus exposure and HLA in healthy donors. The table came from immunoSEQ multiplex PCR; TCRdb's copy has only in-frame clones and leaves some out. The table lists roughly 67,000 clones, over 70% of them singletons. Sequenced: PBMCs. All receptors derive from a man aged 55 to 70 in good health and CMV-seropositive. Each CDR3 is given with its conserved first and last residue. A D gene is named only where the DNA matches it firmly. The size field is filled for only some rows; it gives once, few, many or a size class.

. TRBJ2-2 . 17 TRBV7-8 CASSLGADTARTGELFF TGTGCCAGCAGCTTAGGGGCGGACACCGCGAGGACCGGGGAGCTGTTTTTT
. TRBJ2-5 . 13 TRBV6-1 CASSDMLQETQYF TGTGCCAGCAGTGATATGCTACAAGAGACCCAGTACTTC
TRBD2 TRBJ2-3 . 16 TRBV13 CASSLGLSGSTDTQYF TGTGCCAGCAGCTTAGGCCTTAGCGGGAGCACAGATACGCAGTATTTT
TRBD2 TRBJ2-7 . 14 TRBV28 CASRGIAGGREQYF TGTGCCAGCAGGGGAATAGCGGGAGGCCGCGAGCAGTACTTC
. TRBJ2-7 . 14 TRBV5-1 CASSLEWGPREQYF TGCGCCAGCAGCTTGGAGTGGGGCCCAAGGGAGCAGTACTTC
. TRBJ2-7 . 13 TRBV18 CASSPGLADEQYF TGTGCCAGCTCACCCGGTTTAGCTGACGAGCAGTACTTC
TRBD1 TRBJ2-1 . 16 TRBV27 CASSWAGTGVSNEQFF TGTGCCAGCAGTTGGGCCGGGACAGGGGTTAGCAATGAGCAGTTCTTC
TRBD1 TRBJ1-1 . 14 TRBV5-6 CASSPLQGGAEAFF TGTGCCAGCAGCCCTCTACAGGGGGGCGCTGAAGCTTTCTTT
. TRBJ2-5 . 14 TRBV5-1 CATTSGPALETQYF TGCGCCACCACCAGCGGGCCCGCTTTAGAGACCCAGTACTTC
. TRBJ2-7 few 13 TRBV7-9 CASSLVLEDEQYF TGTGCCAGCAGCTTAGTACTAGAGGACGAGCAGTACTTC
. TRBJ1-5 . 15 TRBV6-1 CASSAGQPSNQPQHF TGTGCCAGCAGCGCCGGACAGCCTAGCAATCAGCCCCAGCATTTT
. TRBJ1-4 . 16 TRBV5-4 CASSLAVAGANEKLFF TGTGCCAGCAGCTTGGCCGTTGCAGGGGCGAATGAAAAACTGTTTTTT
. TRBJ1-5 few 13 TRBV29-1 CSAQQGSNQPQHF TGCAGCGCCCAACAGGGTAGCAATCAGCCCCAGCATTTT
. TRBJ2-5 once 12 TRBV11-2 CASSPTEETQYF TGTGCCAGCAGCCCCACCGAGGAGACCCAGTACTTC
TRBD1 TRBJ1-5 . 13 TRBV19 CASGTALNQPQHF TGTGCCAGCGGGACAGCGCTAAATCAGCCCCAGCATTTT
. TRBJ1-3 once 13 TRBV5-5 CASSFNSGNTIYF TGTGCCAGCAGCTTTAATTCTGGAAACACCATATATTTT
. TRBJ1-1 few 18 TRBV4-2 CASSQRMYVGGMNTEAFF TGTGCCAGCAGCCAACGCATGTACGTTGGAGGGATGAACACTGAAGCTTTCTTT
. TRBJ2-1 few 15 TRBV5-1 CASSLYLEGPNEQFF TGCGCCAGCAGCTTGTATCTGGAGGGCCCCAATGAGCAGTTCTTC
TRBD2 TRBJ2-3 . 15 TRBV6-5 CASSALAGGIDTQYF TGTGCCAGCAGTGCCCTAGCGGGAGGAATAGATACGCAGTATTTT
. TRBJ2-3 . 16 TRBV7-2 CASSLGAGVDRDTQYF TGTGCCAGCAGCTTAGGAGCGGGAGTGGACAGGGATACGCAGTATTTT
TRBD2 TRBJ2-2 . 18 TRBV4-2 CASSASILAGGRTGELFF TGTGCCAGCAGCGCCTCGATTTTAGCGGGAGGGCGCACCGGGGAGCTGTTTTTT
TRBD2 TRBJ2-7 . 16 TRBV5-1 CASSLRTSGNGDEQYF TGCGCCAGCAGCCTACGGACTAGCGGGAACGGTGACGAGCAGTACTTC
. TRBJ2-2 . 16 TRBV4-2 CASSQEQVEGTGELFF TGTGCCAGCAGCCAAGAACAGGTGGAAGGAACCGGGGAGCTGTTTTTT
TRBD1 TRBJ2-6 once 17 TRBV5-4 CASSFRTGITGANVLTF TGTGCCAGCAGCTTTCGGACAGGGATTACTGGGGCCAACGTCCTGACTTTC
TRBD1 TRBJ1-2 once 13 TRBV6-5 CASSVRTGHGYTF TGTGCCAGCAGTGTTAGGACAGGGCACGGCTACACCTTC
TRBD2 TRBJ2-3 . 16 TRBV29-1 CSVVNSGGALTDTQYF TGCAGCGTGGTTAATAGCGGGGGCGCACTCACAGATACGCAGTATTTT
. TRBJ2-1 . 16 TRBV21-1 CASSKACGNSYNEQFF TGTGCCAGCAGCAAAGCGTGCGGGAACTCCTACAATGAGCAGTTCTTC
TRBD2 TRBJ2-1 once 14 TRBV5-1 CASSGEGLAGAKFF TGCGCCAGCAGCGGTGAGGGACTAGCGGGAGCTAAGTTCTTC
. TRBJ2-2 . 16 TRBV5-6 CASSWGLLGNTGELFF TGTGCCAGCAGCTGGGGACTCCTGGGGAACACCGGGGAGCTGTTTTTT
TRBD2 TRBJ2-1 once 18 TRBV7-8 CASSLRNTAGGSSNEQFF TGTGCCAGCAGCTTAAGGAATACGGCGGGAGGGAGTAGCAATGAGCAGTTCTTC
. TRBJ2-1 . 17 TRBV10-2 CASSDTTQGMGYNEQFF TGCGCCAGCAGTGATACAACCCAGGGTATGGGGTACAATGAGCAGTTCTTC
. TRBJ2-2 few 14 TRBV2 CASSATENTGELFF TGTGCCAGCAGTGCGACAGAAAACACCGGGGAGCTGTTTTTT
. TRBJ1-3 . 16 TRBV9 CASSVDSVNSGNTIYF TGTGCCAGCAGCGTAGATTCGGTAAACTCTGGAAACACCATATATTTT
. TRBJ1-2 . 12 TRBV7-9 CASSLGVRGYTF TGTGCCAGCAGCTTAGGGGTGCGGGGCTACACCTTC
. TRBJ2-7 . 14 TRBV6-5 CASSSFTDSYEQYF TGTGCCAGCAGTTCCTTTACAGACTCCTACGAGCAGTACTTC
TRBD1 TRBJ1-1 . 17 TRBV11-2 CASSFNAGTGSGTEAFF TGTGCCAGCAGCTTTAACGCCGGGACAGGGTCGGGCACTGAAGCTTTCTTT
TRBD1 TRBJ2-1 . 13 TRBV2 CASRGQGAGEQFF TGTGCCAGCAGGGGACAGGGGGCGGGTGAGCAGTTCTTC
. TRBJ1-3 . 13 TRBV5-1 CASSSPGQSSIYF TGCGCCAGCAGCTCCCCGGGACAATCCTCCATATATTTT
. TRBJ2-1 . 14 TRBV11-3 CASSPGLTYNEQFF TGTGCCAGCAGCCCGGGACTTACCTACAATGAGCAGTTCTTC
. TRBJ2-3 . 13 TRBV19 CASSLGLADTQYF TGTGCCAGTAGTTTGGGACTGGCAGATACGCAGTATTTT
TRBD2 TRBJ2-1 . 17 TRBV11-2 CASSPYQAGILVEEQFF TGTGCCAGCAGCCCTTACCAAGCGGGGATACTAGTGGAGGAGCAGTTCTTC
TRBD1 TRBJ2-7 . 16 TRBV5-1 CASSLTGTGVIHEQYF TGCGCCAGCAGCCTGACGGGGACAGGGGTCATCCACGAGCAGTACTTC
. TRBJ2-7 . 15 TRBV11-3 CASSLGQVGRYEQYF TGTGCCAGCAGCTTGGGTCAGGTGGGGAGATACGAGCAGTACTTC
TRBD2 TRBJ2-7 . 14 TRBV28 CASSFRGGSYEQYF TGTGCCAGCAGTTTTCGCGGGGGTTCCTACGAGCAGTACTTC
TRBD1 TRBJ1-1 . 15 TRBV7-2 CASSLDGQVGTEAFF TGTGCCAGCAGCCTGGACGGACAGGTCGGAACTGAAGCTTTCTTT
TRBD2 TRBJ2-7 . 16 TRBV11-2 CASSLAGAGGLREQYF TGTGCCAGCAGCTTAGCCGGGGCGGGAGGGCTACGCGAGCAGTACTTC
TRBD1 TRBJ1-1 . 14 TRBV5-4 CASSSTGARTEAFF TGTGCCAGCAGCTCTACAGGGGCACGGACTGAAGCTTTCTTT
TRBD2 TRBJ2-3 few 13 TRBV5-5 CASSIGTSILQYF TGTGCCAGCAGCATAGGGACTAGCATCCTCCAGTATTTT
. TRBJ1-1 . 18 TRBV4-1 CASSQGGVFTGMNTEAFF TGCGCCAGCAGCCAAGGTGGGGTCTTTACAGGGATGAACACTGAAGCTTTCTTT
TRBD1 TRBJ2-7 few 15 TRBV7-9 CASSRVGTGGYEQYF TGTGCCAGCAGTCGTGTCGGGACAGGGGGCTACGAGCAGTACTTC
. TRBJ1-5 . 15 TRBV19 CASSIMGQGMRPQHF TGTGCCAGTAGTATCATGGGGCAGGGGATGAGGCCCCAGCATTTT
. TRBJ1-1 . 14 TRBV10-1 CASSEYRENTEAFF TGCGCCAGCAGTGAGTACAGGGAGAACACTGAAGCTTTCTTT
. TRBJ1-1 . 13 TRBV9 CASRPAGNTEAFF TGTGCCAGCAGGCCGGCAGGGAACACTGAAGCTTTCTTT
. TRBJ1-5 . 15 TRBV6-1 CASSESRTDNQPQHF TGTGCCAGCAGTGAGTCCCGGACAGATAATCAGCCCCAGCATTTT
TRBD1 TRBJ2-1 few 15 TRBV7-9 CASSLNRQGLNEQFF TGTGCCAGCAGCTTAAACCGACAGGGGTTAAATGAGCAGTTCTTC
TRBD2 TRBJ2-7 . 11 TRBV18 CASSGGDEQYF TGTGCCAGTTCGGGGGGGGATGAGCAGTACTTC
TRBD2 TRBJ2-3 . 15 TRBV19 CASSRASGWGDTQYF TGTGCCAGTAGTCGTGCTAGCGGGTGGGGAGATACGCAGTATTTT
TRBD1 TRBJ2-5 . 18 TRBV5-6 CASSLARGWDRGQETQYF TGTGCCAGCAGCTTGGCGCGCGGCTGGGACAGAGGCCAAGAGACCCAGTACTTC
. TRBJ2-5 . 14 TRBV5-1 CASSLGTAQETQYF TGCGCCAGCAGCTTGGGGACAGCCCAAGAGACCCAGTACTTC
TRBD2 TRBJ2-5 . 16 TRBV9 CASSVGNSGGAETQYF TGTGCCAGCAGCGTAGGAAATAGCGGGGGGGCAGAGACCCAGTACTTC